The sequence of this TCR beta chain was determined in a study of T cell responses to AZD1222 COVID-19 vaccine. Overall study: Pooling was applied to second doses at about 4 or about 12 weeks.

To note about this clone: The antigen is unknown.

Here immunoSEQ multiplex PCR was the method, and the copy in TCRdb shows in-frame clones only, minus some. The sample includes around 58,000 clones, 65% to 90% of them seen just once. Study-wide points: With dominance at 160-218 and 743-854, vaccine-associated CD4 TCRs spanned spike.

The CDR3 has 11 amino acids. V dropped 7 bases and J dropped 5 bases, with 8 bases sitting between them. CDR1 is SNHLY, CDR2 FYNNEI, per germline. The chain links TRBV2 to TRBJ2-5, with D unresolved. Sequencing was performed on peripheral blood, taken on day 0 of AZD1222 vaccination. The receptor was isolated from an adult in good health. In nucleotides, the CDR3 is TGTGCCAGCATAGGAACGGAGACCCAGTACTTC. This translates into CASIGTETQYF.